The clone carrying this TCR beta chain was seen more than once but under ten times. Its antigen is still unknown. A read error may account for a junction end that differs from germline. The observed sequence ends 3 residues before the CDR3 terminus, with the missing tail filled in from the germline J gene. This same CDR3 is encoded by further DNA sequences in the sample. The data were produced by immunoSEQ multiplex PCR, yet TCRdb's version contains in-frame clones alone and is incomplete. The sample is made up of around 40,000 clones, none counted only once. Germline CDR1 reads DFQATT; CDR2 reads SNEGSKA (reference sequence). The CDR3 totals 15 residues. The sample comes from a study of T cell clonality in common variable immunodeficiency. Study-wide results and caveats: CVID subjects showed higher TCRbeta clonality than healthy controls.

What was sequenced was peripheral blood mononuclear cells. The V gene is TRBV20-1, the J gene TRBJ1-2; the D gene is possibly TRBD1 (6 bases). The sequence came from a person aged 18 to 70 in good health. CDR3 protein: CSAITLDDRNYGYTF. Partial CDR3 DNA: TGCAGTGCTATTACTCTAGACGACAGGAACTATGGA.